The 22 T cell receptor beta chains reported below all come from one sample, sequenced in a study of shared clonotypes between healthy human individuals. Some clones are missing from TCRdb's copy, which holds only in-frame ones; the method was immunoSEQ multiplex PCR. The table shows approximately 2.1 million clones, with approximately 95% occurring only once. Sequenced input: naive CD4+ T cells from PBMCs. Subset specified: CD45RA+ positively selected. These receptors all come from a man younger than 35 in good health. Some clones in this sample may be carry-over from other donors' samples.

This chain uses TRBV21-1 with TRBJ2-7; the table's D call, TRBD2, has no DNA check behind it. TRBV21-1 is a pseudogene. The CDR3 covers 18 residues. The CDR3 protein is CASSKEQSGPSGPYEQYF. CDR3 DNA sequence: TGTGCCAGCAGCAAAGAACAGAGTGGACCTAGCGGACCCTACGAGCAGTACTTC.

CDR3 sequence reads: CAWTLGLAKGAVEKLFF. In DNA, the CDR3 is TGTGCCTGGACTCTGGGATTGGCGAAGGGGGCGGTGGAAAAACTGTTTTTT. The chain links TRBV30 to TRBJ1-4; 7 nucleotides align to TRBD1. Germline V gene lookup returns CDR1 GTSNPN and CDR2 SVGIG (reference sequence). J gave up 8 bases and V 4 bases, and 19 bases lay outside the gene matches. This CDR3 is built from 17 residues.

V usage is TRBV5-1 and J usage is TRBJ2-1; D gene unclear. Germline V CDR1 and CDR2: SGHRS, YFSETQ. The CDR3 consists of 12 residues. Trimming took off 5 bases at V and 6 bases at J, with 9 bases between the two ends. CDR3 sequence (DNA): TGCGCCAGCAGTGAACAAAGCAATGAGCAGTTCTTC. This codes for CASSEQSNEQFF.

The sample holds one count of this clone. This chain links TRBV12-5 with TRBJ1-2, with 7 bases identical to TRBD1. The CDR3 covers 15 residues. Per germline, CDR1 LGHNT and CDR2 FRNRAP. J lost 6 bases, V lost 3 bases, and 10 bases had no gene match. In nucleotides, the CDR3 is TGTGCTAGTGGTTTTCACAGGGGCGGCGAGGATGGCTACACCTTC. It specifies CASGFHRGGEDGYTF.

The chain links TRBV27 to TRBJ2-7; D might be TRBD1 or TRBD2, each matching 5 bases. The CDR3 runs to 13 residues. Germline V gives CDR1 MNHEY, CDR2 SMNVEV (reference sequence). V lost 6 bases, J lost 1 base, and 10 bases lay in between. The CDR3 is CASRMGRSYEQYF. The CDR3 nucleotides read TGTGCCAGCAGGATGGGACGGTCCTACGAGCAGTACTTC.

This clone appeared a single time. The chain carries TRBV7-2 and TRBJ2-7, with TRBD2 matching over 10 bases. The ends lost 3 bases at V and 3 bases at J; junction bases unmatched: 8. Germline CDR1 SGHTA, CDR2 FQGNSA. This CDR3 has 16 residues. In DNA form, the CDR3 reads TGTGCCAGCAGCTTTTATATAGCGGGAGGTAGCTACGAGCAGTACTTC. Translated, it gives CASSFYIAGGSYEQYF.

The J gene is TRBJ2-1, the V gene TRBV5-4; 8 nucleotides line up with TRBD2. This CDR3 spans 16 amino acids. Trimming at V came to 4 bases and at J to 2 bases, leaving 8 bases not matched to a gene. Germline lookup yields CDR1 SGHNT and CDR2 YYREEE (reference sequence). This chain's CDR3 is CASSGRRGEAYNEQFF. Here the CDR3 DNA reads TGTGCCAGCAGCGGGAGGCGGGGGGAGGCCTACAATGAGCAGTTCTTC.

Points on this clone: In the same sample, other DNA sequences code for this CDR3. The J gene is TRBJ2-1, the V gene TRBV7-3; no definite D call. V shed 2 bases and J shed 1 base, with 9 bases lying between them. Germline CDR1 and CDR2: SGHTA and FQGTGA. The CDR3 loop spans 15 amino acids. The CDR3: CASSLDGGSYNEQFF. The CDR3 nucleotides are TGTGCCAGCAGCTTAGATGGCGGTTCCTACAATGAGCAGTTCTTC.

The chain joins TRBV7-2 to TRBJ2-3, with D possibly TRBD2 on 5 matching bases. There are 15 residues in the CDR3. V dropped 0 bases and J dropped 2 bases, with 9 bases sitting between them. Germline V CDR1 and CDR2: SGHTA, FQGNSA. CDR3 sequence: CASSLAPGITDTQYF. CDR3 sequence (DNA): TGTGCCAGCAGCTTAGCGCCCGGGATCACAGATACGCAGTATTTT.

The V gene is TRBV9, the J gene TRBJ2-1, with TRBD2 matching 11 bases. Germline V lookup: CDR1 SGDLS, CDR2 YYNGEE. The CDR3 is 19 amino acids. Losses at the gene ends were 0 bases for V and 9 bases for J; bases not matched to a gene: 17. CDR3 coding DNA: TGTGCCAGCAGCGTAGGCACAGGTAGCGGGAGGGCCGGGTATATTGAGCAGTTCTTC. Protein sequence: CASSVGTGSGRAGYIEQFF.

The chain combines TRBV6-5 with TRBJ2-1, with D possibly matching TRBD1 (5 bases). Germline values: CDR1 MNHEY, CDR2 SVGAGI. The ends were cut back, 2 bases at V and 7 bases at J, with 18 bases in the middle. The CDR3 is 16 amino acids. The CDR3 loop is CASSYNDIGSGNEQFF. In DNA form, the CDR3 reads TGTGCCAGCAGTTACAACGATATCGGCTCAGGGAATGAGCAGTTCTTC.

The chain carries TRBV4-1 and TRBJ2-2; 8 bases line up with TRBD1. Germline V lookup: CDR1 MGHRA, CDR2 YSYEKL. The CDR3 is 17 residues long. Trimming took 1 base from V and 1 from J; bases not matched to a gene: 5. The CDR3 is CASSQAGTGKNTGELFF. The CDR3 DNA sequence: TGCGCCAGCAGCCAAGCCGGGACAGGAAAGAACACCGGGGAGCTGTTTTTT.

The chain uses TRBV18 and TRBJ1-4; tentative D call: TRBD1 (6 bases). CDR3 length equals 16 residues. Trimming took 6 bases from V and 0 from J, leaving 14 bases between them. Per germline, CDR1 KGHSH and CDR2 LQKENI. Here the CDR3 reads CASSRDRSTTNEKLFF. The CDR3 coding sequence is TGTGCCAGCTCTCGTGACAGGTCCACAACTAATGAAAAACTGTTTTTT.

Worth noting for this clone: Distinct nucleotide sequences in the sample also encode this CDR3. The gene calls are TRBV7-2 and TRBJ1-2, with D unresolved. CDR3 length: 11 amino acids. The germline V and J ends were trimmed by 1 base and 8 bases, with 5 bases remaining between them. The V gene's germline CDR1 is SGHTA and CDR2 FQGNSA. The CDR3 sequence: CASSLVGGYTF. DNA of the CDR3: TGTGCCAGCAGCTTAGTAGGCGGCTACACCTTC.

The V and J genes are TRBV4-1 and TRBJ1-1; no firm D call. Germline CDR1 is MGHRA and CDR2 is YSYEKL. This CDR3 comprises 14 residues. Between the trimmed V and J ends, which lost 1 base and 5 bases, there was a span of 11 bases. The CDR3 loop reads CASSQVWARTEAFF. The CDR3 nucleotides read TGCGCCAGCAGCCAAGTCTGGGCGCGGACTGAAGCTTTCTTT.

The CDR3 bases are TGTGCCTGGACTAGACTAGCGCCTTACAATGAGCAGTTCTTC. Amino acid sequence: CAWTRLAPYNEQFF. The chain combines TRBV30 with TRBJ2-1; 8 nucleotides align to TRBD2. This CDR3 is 14 amino acids long. Unmatched junction bases numbered 6, after V lost 4 bases and J lost 4 bases. Germline V gene sequence: CDR1 GTSNPN, CDR2 SVGIG (reference sequence).

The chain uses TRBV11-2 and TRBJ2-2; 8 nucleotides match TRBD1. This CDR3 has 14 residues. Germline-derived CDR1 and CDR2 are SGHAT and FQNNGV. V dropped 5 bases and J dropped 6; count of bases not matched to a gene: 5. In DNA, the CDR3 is TGTGCCAGCAGCCAAGACAGGGGATCCGGGGAGCTGTTTTTT. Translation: CASSQDRGSGELFF.

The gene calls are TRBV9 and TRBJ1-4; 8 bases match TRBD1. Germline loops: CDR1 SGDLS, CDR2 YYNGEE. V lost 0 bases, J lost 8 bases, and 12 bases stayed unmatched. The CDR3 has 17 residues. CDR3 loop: CASSVADRVDFSEKLFF. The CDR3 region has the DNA TGTGCCAGCAGCGTAGCGGACAGGGTTGACTTTTCGGAAAAACTGTTTTTT.

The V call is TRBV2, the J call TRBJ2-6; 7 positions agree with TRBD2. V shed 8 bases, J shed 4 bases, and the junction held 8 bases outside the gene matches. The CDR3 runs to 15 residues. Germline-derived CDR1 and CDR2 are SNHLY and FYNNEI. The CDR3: CASDQGGDGANVLTF. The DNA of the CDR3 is TGTGCCAGCGACCAGGGAGGGGACGGGGCCAACGTCCTGACTTTC. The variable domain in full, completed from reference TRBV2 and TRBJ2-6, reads EPEVTQTPSHQVTQMGQEVILRCVPISNHLYFYWYRQILGQKVEFLVSFYNNEISEKSEIFDDQFSVERPDGSNFTLKIRSTKLEDSAMYFCASDQGGDGANVLTFGAGSRLTVL.

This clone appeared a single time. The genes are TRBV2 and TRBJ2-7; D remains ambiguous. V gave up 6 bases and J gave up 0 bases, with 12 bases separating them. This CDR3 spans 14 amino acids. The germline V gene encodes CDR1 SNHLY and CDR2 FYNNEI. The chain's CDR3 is CASSGIGSSYEQYF. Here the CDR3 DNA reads TGTGCCAGCAGCGGAATTGGAAGCTCCTACGAGCAGTACTTC.

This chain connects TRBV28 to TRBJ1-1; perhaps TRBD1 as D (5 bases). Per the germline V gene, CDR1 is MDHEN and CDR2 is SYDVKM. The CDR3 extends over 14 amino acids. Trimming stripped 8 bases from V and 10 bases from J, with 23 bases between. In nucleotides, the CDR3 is TGTGCCAGCGTTTCGAGGGCAGGGCTGTGGGTAGCTTTCTTT. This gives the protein CASVSRAGLWVAFF.

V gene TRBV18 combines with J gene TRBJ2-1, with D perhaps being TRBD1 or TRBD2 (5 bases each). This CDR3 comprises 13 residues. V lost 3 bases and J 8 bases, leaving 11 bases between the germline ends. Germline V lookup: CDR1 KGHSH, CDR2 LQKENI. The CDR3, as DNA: TGTGCCAGCTCACCGACGCTGGGGGATGAGCAGTTCTTC. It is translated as CASSPTLGDEQFF.